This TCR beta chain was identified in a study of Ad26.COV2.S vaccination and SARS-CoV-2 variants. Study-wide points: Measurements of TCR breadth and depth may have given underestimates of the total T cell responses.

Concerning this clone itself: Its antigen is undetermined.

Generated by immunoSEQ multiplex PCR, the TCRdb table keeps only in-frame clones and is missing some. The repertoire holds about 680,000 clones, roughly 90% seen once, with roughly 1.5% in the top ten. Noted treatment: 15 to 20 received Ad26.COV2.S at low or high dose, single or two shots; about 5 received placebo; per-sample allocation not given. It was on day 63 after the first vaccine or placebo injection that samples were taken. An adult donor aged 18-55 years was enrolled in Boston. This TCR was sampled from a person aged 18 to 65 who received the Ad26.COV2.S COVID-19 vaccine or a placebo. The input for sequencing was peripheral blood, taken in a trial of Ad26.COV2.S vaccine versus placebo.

As DNA, the CDR3 is TGTGCTAGTGGTTTGGCAGGGTATGGGTTCAATGAGCAGTTCTTC. Its translation is CASGLAGYGFNEQFF. The chain employs TRBV12-5 and TRBJ2-1; D possibly corresponds to TRBD1 (5 bases). Germline V gene data show CDR1 as LGHNT and CDR2 as FRNRAP. Trimming removed 1 base at V and 6 bases at J, with 13 bases between. This CDR3 spans 15 amino acids.